This T cell receptor (beta chain) was obtained from a study of vaccination and CD4 T cells after COVID-19. Study in general: The convalescents, six males and four females, included two who were Hispanic. Drawing of post-COVID samples took place a median roughly 95 days after diagnosis (range 35 to 161). Whole-study results and caveats: Although the median of SARS-CoV-2-reactive clonotypes rose from about 20 to 38, the change was not significant. Spike mono-reactivity was evident in 304 of the 307 vaccine-specific clones derived from convalescent patients.

The treatment is: roughly ten-day PBMC culture with coronavirus spike peptide pools or control peptides (ViraFEST assay). This clonotype came up once. The target antigen is unknown. The Oncomine TCR Beta short-read assay was what sequenced the DNA obtained from cultured CD4+ T cells. TCRdb recomputed calls from the PCR reads with MiXCR, one row per CDR3 protein. In the table there are about 25,000 distinct CDR3 sequences, about 52% of which are singletons. The CDR3 length is 18 residues. J gave up 4 bases and V 3 bases, and 11 bases lay outside the gene matches. Germline values: CDR1 MGHRA, CDR2 YSYEKL.

The source of this sequence is a human donor who had recovered from COVID-19. The rearrangement joins TRBV4-1 to TRBJ2-2; 10 nucleotides match TRBD1. Input material: CD4+ T cells from blood, cultured in vitro. CDR3: CASSHRGGQGGFTGELFF. The CDR3 DNA reads TGCGCCAGCAGCCATAGGGGAGGACAGGGGGGATTCACCGGGGAGCTGTTTTTT.